These 24 T cell receptor beta chains were all obtained from the same sample, sequenced in a study of blood T cells in healthy people across ages. The authors ran a second PCR of about 6 to 11 cycles using a sample-barcoded 5' primer and a J-beta primer mix. Via MiXCR, TCRdb re-called the 5' RACE reads, giving one row per CDR3 protein. The sample carries 800,000 or so distinct CDR3 sequences, 25% recorded once. This sample also appeared in a second study, on T cells of mothers and their children.

Specimen: blood. These receptors all come from a boy under 18 in good health.

This clonotype was seen only a few times. The genes are TRBV5-6 and TRBJ2-7; D might be TRBD2 (6 bases). The V and J ends lost 4 bases and 3 bases respectively, with 11 bases between them. Per germline, CDR1 SGHDT and CDR2 YYEEEE. CDR3 length equals 13 residues. The CDR3 coding sequence is TGTGCCAGCAGCGCGGGGCACCTCTACGAGCAGTACTTC. The encoded protein is CASSAGHLYEQYF.

The sample holds many counts of this clonotype. This chain links TRBV6-5 with TRBJ1-6; D is undetermined. V was pared by 0 bases and J by 1 base, with 7 bases between. This CDR3 has 16 residues. Per the germline V gene, CDR1 is MNHEY and CDR2 is SVGAGI. The CDR3 reads CASSYSGRSYNSPLHF. Here the CDR3 DNA reads TGTGCCAGCAGTTACTCAGGGCGATCCTATAATTCACCCCTCCACTTT.

This clonotype was observed a few times. The chain uses TRBV2 and TRBJ2-5; 7 nucleotides agree with TRBD2. Germline CDR1 and CDR2: SNHLY and FYNNEI. The CDR3 runs 15 residues. Unmatched junction bases numbered 14, after V lost 7 bases and J lost 6 bases. In DNA form, the CDR3 reads TGTGCCAGCAAGATAGGCGGGGAGGGCGCACAGACCCAGTACTTC. Its protein product is CASKIGGEGAQTQYF.

The table lists this clonotype with a few counts. J is TRBJ2-7 and V is TRBV6-2 or TRBV6-3; 8 nucleotides match TRBD1. The V gene's germline CDR1 is MNHEY and CDR2 SVGEGT. The CDR3 loop spans 15 amino acids. V shed 4 bases and J 0 bases; nucleotides not matched to a gene: 5. The CDR3 sequence is CASSSGQGFSYEQYF. The CDR3 nucleotides are TGTGCCAGCAGTTCCGGACAGGGTTTCTCCTACGAGCAGTACTTC.

The V gene is TRBV12-3 or TRBV12-4, the J gene TRBJ2-5; tentatively, D is TRBD1 or TRBD2 (5 bases each). The assigned J gene may be wrong: the sequence end matches TRBJ2-7 better. This CDR3 has 14 residues. CDR3 in amino acids: CASTRNGALYEQYF. The CDR3 DNA reads as TGTGCCAGCACCCGCAACGGGGCCCTTTACGAGCAGTACTTC.

This clonotype occurred a few times. The V call is TRBV9, the J call TRBJ2-3; D perhaps matches TRBD2 (7 bases). This CDR3 comprises 15 residues. Germline CDR1 and CDR2: SGDLS and YYNGEE. Trimming shortened V by 4 bases and J by 5 bases, and 17 bases separated the two germline ends. The CDR3 sequence is CASSPLGGGGDTQYF. Here the CDR3 DNA reads TGTGCCAGCAGCCCCTTAGGGGGGGGCGGAGATACGCAGTATTTT.

The V and J genes are TRBV28 and TRBJ1-5; 7 bases are shared with TRBD1. This CDR3 spans 18 amino acids. V was pared by 6 bases and J by 0 bases, with 14 bases of the junction left unmatched. The germline V gene encodes CDR1 MDHEN and CDR2 SYDVKM. CDR3 amino acids: CASRATWGQFHSNQPQHF. The CDR3 bases are TGTGCCAGCAGAGCCACCTGGGGACAGTTTCATAGCAATCAGCCCCAGCATTTT.

This clonotype appeared a few times. The gene calls are TRBV6-5 and TRBJ1-2; 10 bases match TRBD1. With V trimmed by 0 bases and J by 0 bases, 4 bases remained unmatched. The CDR3 length is 17 residues. Germline CDR1 MNHEY, CDR2 SVGAGI. CDR3 coding DNA: TGTGCCAGCAGTTACTCGGGACAGGGGCACTCTAACTATGGCTACACCTTC. It yields the protein CASSYSGQGHSNYGYTF.

This clonotype has more than one count but fewer than ten. CDR3 residues: CASSFPRGGETQYF. The DNA of the CDR3 is TGTGCCAGCAGTTTTCCCAGGGGGGGGGAGACCCAGTACTTC. V and J are TRBV28 and TRBJ2-5; D could derive from TRBD1 or TRBD2 (7 bases each). Germline assignment: CDR1 MDHEN and CDR2 SYDVKM. V lost 3 bases and J 5 bases, leaving 13 bases between the germline ends. CDR3 length equals 14 residues.

This clonotype was seen more than once but under ten times. The chain has TRBV19 and TRBJ2-1; 7 positions match TRBD1. This CDR3 has 17 amino acids. Germline CDR1 is LNHDA and CDR2 is SQIVND (reference sequence). Unmatched junction bases numbered 6, after V lost 1 base and J lost 0 bases. The CDR3 DNA reads TGTGCCAGTAGTATAGTGTCCTACAGGGGCTCCTACAATGAGCAGTTCTTC. Its protein product is CASSIVSYRGSYNEQFF.

This chain connects TRBV7-6 to TRBJ2-4, with 9 bases fitting TRBD2. J was trimmed by 7 bases and V by 1 base; bases with no gene match: 5. Germline CDR1 is SGHVS and CDR2 is FNYEAQ. The CDR3 runs to 15 residues. CDR3 loop: CASSLGLAGRNIQYF. The DNA for the CDR3 is TGTGCCAGCAGCTTAGGGCTAGCGGGGCGGAACATTCAGTACTTC.

The chain links TRBV29-1 to TRBJ1-1; D is unresolved. Germline V gives CDR1 SQVTM, CDR2 ANQGSEA. The CDR3 length is 14 residues. V lost 5 bases and J 1 base, leaving 14 bases between the germline ends. CDR3 in DNA: TGCAGCGTTTTCCGAGAGGCCTCGAACACTGAAGCTTTCTTT. Protein sequence: CSVFREASNTEAFF.

This clonotype has a handful of counts. This chain connects TRBV6-1 to TRBJ2-7; 7 nucleotides line up with TRBD2. The CDR3 has 15 amino acids. V lost 6 bases to trimming and J lost 0 bases; unmatched junction nucleotides: 8. The germline V gene has CDR1 MNHNS and CDR2 SASEGT. The CDR3 spells CASRRRGEDSYEQYF. The CDR3 nucleotides read TGTGCCAGCAGACGACGGGGGGAAGACTCCTACGAGCAGTACTTC.

This sequence joins TRBV29-1 and TRBJ2-5; maybe TRBD1 (6 bases). With the DNA end fitting TRBJ2-1 better, the J assignment may be wrong. CDR1 is SQVTM, CDR2 ANQGSEA, per germline. CDR3 length: 11 amino acids. CDR3 bases: TGCAGCGTTGAATGGGTACAGGGGCAGTTCTTC. Translation: CSVEWVQGQFF.

This sequence joins TRBV28 and TRBJ2-1; D not certain. V was pared by 7 bases and J by 5 bases, with 15 bases between. This CDR3 region has 14 residues. CDR1 is MDHEN and CDR2 is SYDVKM in the germline V gene. CDR3 sequence (DNA): TGTGCCAGCACCCCCCCGTGGGCCGACAATGAGCAGTTCTTC. Amino acid sequence: CASTPPWADNEQFF.

This rearrangement joins TRBV20-1 to TRBJ1-2; TRBD1 might be the D (6 bases). Trimming removed 5 bases from V and 0 bases from J, with 13 bases in between. The length of the CDR3 is 14 residues. Germline loops: CDR1 DFQATT, CDR2 SNEGSKA (reference sequence). The CDR3 reads CSAPYQGTNYGYTF. In DNA, the CDR3 is TGCAGTGCTCCCTACCAGGGGACTAACTATGGCTACACCTTC.

The chain carries TRBV7-8 and TRBJ2-7, with D tentatively TRBD2 (6 bases). Trimming removed 4 bases from V and 4 bases from J, with 14 bases in between. CDR1 is SGHVS and CDR2 is FQNEAQ in the germline V gene. The CDR3 is 14 amino acids. This chain's CDR3 is CASSWAVGGYEQYF. The CDR3 DNA is TGTGCCAGCAGCTGGGCCGTCGGGGGTTACGAGCAGTACTTC.

In its sample, this clonotype was seen a few times. V is TRBV12-3 or TRBV12-4 and J is TRBJ2-3; possible D gene TRBD1, 5 bases. The CDR3 runs to 13 residues. V lost 7 bases and J 4 bases, leaving 12 bases between the germline ends. The CDR3 here is CASTTLGADTQYF. Here the CDR3 DNA reads TGTGCCAGCACCACTTTAGGGGCAGATACGCAGTATTTT.

A few counts support this clonotype. V gene TRBV20-1 combines with J gene TRBJ1-2; maybe TRBD1 (5 bases). The CDR3 runs 11 residues. V lost 3 bases and J 8 bases, leaving 10 bases between the germline ends. From germline, CDR1 is DFQATT and CDR2 SNEGSKA (reference sequence). CDR3 region: CSARSGTGYTF. CDR3 bases: TGCAGTGCTAGGTCGGGGACCGGCTACACCTTC.

This clonotype has just a few counts. The chain combines TRBV5-1 with TRBJ2-2; 7 bases fit TRBD1. Germline loops: CDR1 SGHRS, CDR2 YFSETQ. V shed 4 bases, J shed 0 bases, and the junction held 9 bases outside the gene matches. The CDR3 consists of 17 residues. As DNA, the CDR3 is TGCGCCAGCAGCCCTGGGTTGGACAGGACGAACACCGGGGAGCTGTTTTTT. It is translated as CASSPGLDRTNTGELFF.

The V call is TRBV7-9, the J call TRBJ2-3; D assignment may be TRBD1 or TRBD2 (6 bases each). Germline assignment: CDR1 SEHNR and CDR2 FQNEAQ (reference sequence). With 5 bases removed from V and 2 bases from J, the gap between germline ends came to 14 bases. The CDR3 has 15 amino acids. This CDR3 is CASSTSGATTDTQYF. CDR3 in DNA: TGTGCCAGCAGCACCTCGGGGGCGACCACAGATACGCAGTATTTT.

The chain joins TRBV10-3 to TRBJ2-5; maybe TRBD2 (6 bases). Gene TRBJ2-1 matches the end of the DNA better, so the J call may be wrong. Germline V gives CDR1 ENHRY, CDR2 SYGVKD. The CDR3 has 14 residues. The DNA of the CDR3 is TGTGCCATCAGTATGGGGGGTTCCTACAATGAGCAGTTCTTC. Translation: CAISMGGSYNEQFF.

V and J are TRBV29-1 and TRBJ2-7; D call uncertain. Germline V gene data show CDR1 as SQVTM and CDR2 as ANQGSEA. With 5 bases removed from V and 2 bases from J, the gap between germline ends came to 10 bases. This CDR3 has 12 residues. The CDR3 reads CSVRAPPYEQYF. CDR3 bases: TGCAGCGTTCGCGCGCCTCCCTACGAGCAGTACTTC.

This clonotype turned up a few times. V is TRBV12-3 or TRBV12-4 and J is TRBJ2-5; weak D call: TRBD2 (6 bases). Matching the DNA end better, TRBJ2-7 makes the J call doubtful. The length of the CDR3 is 15 residues. This CDR3 reads CASSLMGGNSYEQYF. CDR3 nucleotide sequence: TGTGCCAGCAGTTTAATGGGCGGGAACTCCTACGAGCAGTACTTC.